The clone carrying this T cell receptor beta chain is labeled as medium-sized. The data were obtained in a study of OX40 agonist ivuxolimab in advanced cancers. For the study at large: Patients were treated with intravenous ivuxolimab, dosed at 0.01 to 10 mg/kg and infused every 2 weeks.

Here immunoSEQ multiplex PCR was the method, and the copy in TCRdb shows in-frame clones only, minus some. The table lists tens of thousands of clones, about 85% of them singletons. Trimming removed 4 bases from V and 2 bases from J, with 21 bases in between. CDR1 SEHNR and CDR2 FQNEAQ come from the germline V gene (reference sequence). The CDR3 length is 17 residues. This sequence was found in an adult with an advanced solid tumor such as melanoma, head and neck, liver or kidney cancer. The chain carries TRBV7-9 and TRBJ2-7; D assignment may be TRBD1 or TRBD2 (5 bases each). Sequencing used CD4+ or CD8+ T cells sorted from blood, obtained in a trial of the OX40 agonist ivuxolimab. CDR3 in DNA: TGTGCCAGCAGCTCCATGGGGGATCGGTCCTCCCCCTACGAGCAGTACTTC. It encodes CASSSMGDRSSPYEQYF.